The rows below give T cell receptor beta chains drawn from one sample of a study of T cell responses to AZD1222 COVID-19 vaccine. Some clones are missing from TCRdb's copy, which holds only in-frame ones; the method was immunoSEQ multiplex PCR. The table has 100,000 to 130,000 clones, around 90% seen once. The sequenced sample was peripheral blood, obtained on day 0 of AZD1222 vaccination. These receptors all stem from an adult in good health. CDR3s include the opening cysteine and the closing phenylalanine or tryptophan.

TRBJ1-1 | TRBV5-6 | CASSLGTGGEAFF
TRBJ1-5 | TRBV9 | CASSATGPNQPQHF
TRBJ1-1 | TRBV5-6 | CASRPLTGMNTEAFF
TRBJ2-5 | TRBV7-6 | CASSLVAEQETQYF
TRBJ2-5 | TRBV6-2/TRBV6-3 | CASSITSGGPQETQYF
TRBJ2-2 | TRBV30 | CAWSGGVGTGELFF
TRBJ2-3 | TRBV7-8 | CASSLRENADTQYF
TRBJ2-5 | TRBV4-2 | CASSYRGKGETQYF
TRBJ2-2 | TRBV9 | CASSVDLSANTGELFF
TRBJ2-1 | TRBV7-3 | CASSSSLGVQQFF
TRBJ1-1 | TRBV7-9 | CASSSTDRPRSSAFF
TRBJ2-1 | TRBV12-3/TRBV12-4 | CASSLFGSNEQFF